The present TCR beta chain was sequenced within a study of regulatory T cells in long-lasting Graves disease. The time point: persistent/refractory GD, antithyroid drugs over 5 years with positive TRAb. The TCR library was made from RNA extracted from PBMCs. V was clipped by 0 bases and J by 1 base, with 12 bases between them. The CDR3 is 15 residues long. CDR1 is DFQATT and CDR2 is SNEGSKA in the germline V gene (reference sequence). Study-level points and caveats: Persistent Graves' patients had lower TCR diversity than newly diagnosed ones.

TCR beta libraries were built with iRepertoire HTBI primers and Arm-PCR of CDR3 regions. TCRdb used MiXCR to reprocess the multiplex PCR reads, holding one entry per CDR3 protein. The table records 700,000 or so distinct CDR3 sequences, around 30% of them present only once. About this clonotype itself: The antigen is not known.

The sample in question was peripheral blood mononuclear cells (PBMCs), obtained when the disease was refractory, from a patient treated with antithyroid drugs. The receptor comes from a female donor with Graves disease. V and J are TRBV20-1 and TRBJ2-5; D tentatively reads TRBD1 or TRBD2 (5 bases each). The CDR3, as DNA: TGCAGTGCTAGAGATGGCAGGGACGCCCAAGAGACCCAGTACTTC. Its protein product is CSARDGRDAQETQYF.